The rows below give T cell receptor beta chains drawn from one sample of a study of a mutant IDH1 vaccine in newly diagnosed glioma. The assay was immunoSEQ multiplex PCR, and TCRdb's table has in-frame clones only and misses some. Of approximately 39,000 clones in the sample, more than 80% were seen once. The antigens for these receptors are not known. Source: PBMCs, taken from a glioma patient whose treatment included an IDH1 peptide vaccine. The receptors here all came from a man in his forties with glioma. Both conserved end residues are part of each CDR3. The D gene is left open where the match is weak. Some rows have no size entry. The others give once, few or many, or a class for an expanded clone.

v_call	clone_size	j_call	d_call	cdr3_nt	cdr3_aa
TRBV7-2	.	TRBJ2-3	.	TGTGCCAGCAGCTTTACCCCGCGGACAGATACGCAGTATTTT	CASSFTPRTDTQYF
TRBV5-1	.	TRBJ2-5	TRBD1	TGCGCCAGCAGCTTGCTCGGGACAGGGCAAGAGACCCAGTACTTC	CASSLLGTGQETQYF
TRBV5-8	.	TRBJ2-7	.	TGTGCCAGCAGCTTGTACAGGCCTCCCTACGAGCAGTACTTC	CASSLYRPPYEQYF
TRBV5-1	.	TRBJ2-5	TRBD2	TGCGCCAGCAGCCCCAGACTAGCGGGAGTGAAAAAAGAGACCCAGTACTTC	CASSPRLAGVKKETQYF
TRBV30	.	TRBJ2-3	TRBD1	TGTGCCTGGAGTGTACCAGGGGGCGGCACAGATACGCAGTATTTT	CAWSVPGGGTDTQYF
TRBV18	once	TRBJ1-2	.	TGTGCCAGCTCACCAACAGTCAACTATGGCTACACCTTC	CASSPTVNYGYTF
TRBV9	.	TRBJ2-7	.	TGTGCCAGCAGCCCCCTTACGGGAGTAGGCTACGAGCAGTACTTC	CASSPLTGVGYEQYF
TRBV7-2	.	TRBJ2-7	.	TGTGCCAGCAGCCTACCCCGGCCCTCTGTAGGGCAGTACTTC	CASSLPRPSVGQYF
TRBV18	few	TRBJ1-5	.	TGTGCCAGCTCACCACGACAGATAAATCAGCCCCAGCATTTT	CASSPRQINQPQHF
TRBV6-4	few	TRBJ2-7	TRBD2	TGTGCCAGCAGTGACTCGACTAGCGGGGGGGCCGAGCAGTACTTC	CASSDSTSGGAEQYF
TRBV5-4	.	TRBJ2-2	.	TGTGCCAGCAGCTTGTATGGAGGGAACACCGGGGAGCTGTTTTTT	CASSLYGGNTGELFF
TRBV7-2	.	TRBJ1-1	.	TGTGCCAGCAGCATAACGGGACGGCTTGAAGCTTTCTTT	CASSITGRLEAFF
TRBV5-1	.	TRBJ2-3	.	TGCGCCAGCAGCTTGTTCGGAGCGGCAACGGGGTGGGATACGCAGTATTTT	CASSLFGAATGWDTQYF
TRBV19	.	TRBJ2-7	TRBD2	TGTGCCAGTAGTATAGGTAGCGGGGGCTACGAGCAGTACTTC	CASSIGSGGYEQYF
TRBV7-2	once	TRBJ2-6	.	TGTGCCAGCAGCTTCCAACGCCGCACCTTAGCGGGGGCCAACGTCCTGACTTTC	CASSFQRRTLAGANVLTF
TRBV6-5	.	TRBJ2-2	.	TGTGCCAGCAGTTACATACCGGGGCTCACCGGGGAGCTGTTTTTT	CASSYIPGLTGELFF
TRBV7-9	.	TRBJ1-4	.	TGTGCCAGCAGCTTAGCGCTGGGCAGGGGAGGCGAAAAACTGTTTTTT	CASSLALGRGGEKLFF
TRBV18	.	TRBJ1-3	.	TGTGCCAGCTCACCTCTTTACCGGGACAAAGGGCCAAGAAACACCATATATTTT	CASSPLYRDKGPRNTIYF
TRBV7-9	.	TRBJ2-1	.	TGTGCCAGCAGCTTCTGGTCCCTAGCTCCGAGCTCCTACAATGAGCAGTTCTTC	CASSFWSLAPSSYNEQFF
TRBV30	.	TRBJ2-5	.	TGTGCCTGGAGTTCGGGGAGTGAGACCCAGTACTTC	CAWSSGSETQYF
TRBV4-2	.	TRBJ2-7	TRBD1	TGTGCCAGCAGCCACCCGGGACAGGGAGGCGAGCAGTACTTC	CASSHPGQGGEQYF
TRBV11-2	.	TRBJ2-2	TRBD2	TGTGCCAGCAGGCTAGCGGGAGGGGACACCGGGGAGCTGTTTTTT	CASRLAGGDTGELFF
TRBV9	.	TRBJ2-7	TRBD2	TGTGCCAGCAGCGTAGGGGCCACCTCGGGGGGGGCCTACGAGCAGTACTTC	CASSVGATSGGAYEQYF
TRBV6-1	.	TRBJ1-5	.	TGTGCCAGCAGTGAAAAGGGATCTGGGAGCAATCAGCCCCAGCATTTT	CASSEKGSGSNQPQHF
TRBV6-5	.	TRBJ2-7	.	TGTGCCAGCAGTGAAGAGGTCTACGAGCAGTACTTC	CASSEEVYEQYF